The rows below give T cell receptor beta chains drawn from one sample of a study of T cells in Graves' hyperthyroidism and ophthalmopathy. TCRdb used MiXCR to reprocess the multiplex PCR reads, holding one entry per CDR3 protein. The data contain about 520,000 distinct CDR3 sequences, around a quarter of them singletons. The source material was blood. These receptors came from a woman in her twenties or thirties with Graves' ophthalmopathy. Each CDR3 is given with its conserved first and last residue. The order of the fields is clone size, D gene, J gene, V gene, CDR3 protein, CDR3 DNA. A D gene is named only where the DNA matches it firmly. Size is omitted from some rows. Given values are once, few, many or a class for expanded clones.

abundance: many; d_gene: NA; j_gene: TRBJ1-2; v_gene: TRBV6-1; CDR3aa: CASSRDGTFRGYTF; CDR3nt: TGTGCCAGCAGTCGGGACGGGACATTCAGGGGCTACACCTTC
abundance: many; d_gene: TRBD1; j_gene: TRBJ1-2; v_gene: TRBV12-3/TRBV12-4; CDR3aa: CASSLPDRAYGYTF; CDR3nt: TGTGCCAGCAGTTTACCGGACAGGGCCTATGGCTACACCTTC
abundance: many; d_gene: NA; j_gene: TRBJ1-1; v_gene: TRBV12-3/TRBV12-4; CDR3aa: CASSPLLGSWGGAFF; CDR3nt: TGTGCCAGCAGTCCGTTACTTGGGTCCTGGGGGGGAGCTTTCTTT
abundance: NA; d_gene: NA; j_gene: TRBJ1-1; v_gene: TRBV7-8; CDR3aa: CASSRPQLTEAFF; CDR3nt: TGTGCCAGCAGCCGTCCACAACTCACTGAAGCTTTCTTT
abundance: few; d_gene: TRBD1; j_gene: TRBJ1-2; v_gene: TRBV4-2; CDR3aa: CASSQAMRQGTYGYTF; CDR3nt: TGTGCCAGCAGCCAGGCCATGAGACAGGGGACCTATGGCTACACCTTC
abundance: NA; d_gene: NA; j_gene: TRBJ2-5; v_gene: TRBV6-1; CDR3aa: CASIRSSPRGPETQYF; CDR3nt: TGTGCCAGCATTCGATCTTCCCCCAGGGGCCCGGAGACCCAGTACTTC
abundance: many; d_gene: TRBD1; j_gene: TRBJ1-5; v_gene: TRBV20-1; CDR3aa: CSAPKNRQGMNQPQHF; CDR3nt: TGCAGTGCTCCAAAGAATAGACAGGGTATGAATCAGCCCCAGCATTTT
abundance: NA; d_gene: NA; j_gene: TRBJ1-5; v_gene: TRBV30; CDR3aa: CAWSSQAHQPQHF; CDR3nt: TGTGCCTGGAGTTCCCAGGCACATCAGCCCCAGCATTTT
abundance: NA; d_gene: NA; j_gene: TRBJ1-1; v_gene: TRBV30; CDR3aa: CAWSVFSNTEAFF; CDR3nt: TGTGCCTGGAGTGTTTTTTCAAACACTGAAGCTTTCTTT
abundance: many; d_gene: NA; j_gene: TRBJ2-2; v_gene: TRBV11-1; CDR3aa: CASSRPFANTGELFF; CDR3nt: TGTGCCAGCAGCCGACCGTTCGCGAACACCGGGGAGCTGTTTTTT
abundance: many; d_gene: NA; j_gene: TRBJ1-5; v_gene: TRBV6-5; CDR3aa: CASSFSQNQPQHF; CDR3nt: TGTGCCAGCAGTTTTAGTCAGAATCAGCCCCAGCATTTT
abundance: NA; d_gene: NA; j_gene: TRBJ2-5; v_gene: TRBV27; CDR3aa: CAVGGADETQYF; CDR3nt: TGTGCGGTGGGGGGGGCCGATGAGACCCAGTACTTC
abundance: many; d_gene: TRBD1; j_gene: TRBJ2-7; v_gene: TRBV6-5; CDR3aa: CASSYPPPGQGSYEQYF; CDR3nt: TGTGCCAGCAGTTACCCCCCCCCGGGACAGGGCTCCTACGAGCAGTACTTC
abundance: many; d_gene: TRBD2; j_gene: TRBJ2-5; v_gene: TRBV6-2/TRBV6-3; CDR3aa: CASSYSTSGGTGRETQYF; CDR3nt: TGTGCCAGCAGTTACTCGACTAGCGGGGGCACAGGGCGAGAGACCCAGTACTTC
abundance: many; d_gene: NA; j_gene: TRBJ1-1; v_gene: TRBV12-3/TRBV12-4; CDR3aa: CASREGRGRYTEAFF; CDR3nt: TGTGCCAGCAGGGAAGGGAGGGGTAGGTACACTGAAGCTTTCTTT
abundance: NA; d_gene: NA; j_gene: TRBJ2-7; v_gene: TRBV6-1; CDR3aa: CASTTGGDTYEQYF; CDR3nt: TGTGCCAGCACCACTGGGGGGGACACCTACGAGCAGTACTTC
abundance: many; d_gene: NA; j_gene: TRBJ1-1; v_gene: TRBV12-3/TRBV12-4; CDR3aa: CASSLVGRSEAFF; CDR3nt: TGTGCCAGCAGTTTAGTGGGGCGGTCTGAAGCTTTCTTT
abundance: many; d_gene: NA; j_gene: TRBJ1-2; v_gene: TRBV29-1; CDR3aa: CSVPEASNYGYTF; CDR3nt: TGCAGCGTTCCTGAGGCGTCTAACTATGGCTACACCTTC
abundance: NA; d_gene: TRBD1; j_gene: TRBJ2-2; v_gene: TRBV6-4; CDR3aa: CATSDRESGELFF; CDR3nt: TGTGCCACCTCAGACAGGGAGTCCGGGGAGCTGTTTTTT
abundance: NA; d_gene: TRBD2; j_gene: TRBJ2-5; v_gene: TRBV9; CDR3aa: CASSVDLRGEETQYF; CDR3nt: TGTGCCAGCAGCGTAGACCTGCGGGGGGAAGAGACCCAGTACTTC
abundance: NA; d_gene: TRBD2; j_gene: TRBJ2-2; v_gene: TRBV20-1; CDR3aa: CSAATSGAANTGELFF; CDR3nt: TGCAGTGCCGCGACTAGCGGGGCCGCGAACACCGGGGAGCTGTTTTTT
abundance: many; d_gene: NA; j_gene: TRBJ2-2; v_gene: TRBV3-1; CDR3aa: CASSRGRFGELFF; CDR3nt: TGTGCCAGCAGCCGTGGCAGGTTCGGGGAGCTGTTTTTT
abundance: NA; d_gene: NA; j_gene: TRBJ2-7; v_gene: TRBV10-1; CDR3aa: CASSETPGPEAYEQYF; CDR3nt: TGCGCCAGCAGTGAGACCCCCGGGCCTGAAGCCTACGAGCAGTACTTC
abundance: NA; d_gene: NA; j_gene: TRBJ2-5; v_gene: TRBV7-3; CDR3aa: CASSAGAYQETQYF; CDR3nt: TGTGCCAGCTCCGCGGGGGCGTACCAAGAGACCCAGTACTTC
abundance: many; d_gene: NA; j_gene: TRBJ2-7; v_gene: TRBV2; CDR3aa: CASNEGSLSYEQYF; CDR3nt: TGTGCCAGCAATGAGGGATCACTCTCCTACGAGCAGTACTTC
abundance: many; d_gene: NA; j_gene: TRBJ2-7; v_gene: TRBV6-2/TRBV6-3; CDR3aa: CASSYAGLTPYEQYF; CDR3nt: TGTGCCAGCAGTTACGCGGGGCTGACCCCCTACGAGCAGTACTTC
abundance: once; d_gene: NA; j_gene: TRBJ2-3; v_gene: TRBV6-2/TRBV6-3; CDR3aa: CASSYSSQGQYF; CDR3nt: TGTGCCAGCAGTTACTCCTCCCAGGGGCAGTATTTT
abundance: many; d_gene: TRBD1; j_gene: TRBJ2-7; v_gene: TRBV7-9; CDR3aa: CASSSERQGAYEQYF; CDR3nt: TGTGCCAGCAGCTCCGAACGACAGGGAGCCTACGAGCAGTACTTC
abundance: many; d_gene: NA; j_gene: TRBJ1-2; v_gene: TRBV14; CDR3aa: CASSQGTANYGYTF; CDR3nt: TGTGCCAGCAGCCAGGGGACGGCAAACTATGGCTACACCTTC
abundance: many; d_gene: NA; j_gene: TRBJ2-7; v_gene: TRBV5-1; CDR3aa: CASSLDSQSYEQYF; CDR3nt: TGCGCCAGCAGCTTGGACAGTCAGTCGTACGAGCAGTACTTC
abundance: NA; d_gene: TRBD2; j_gene: TRBJ2-1; v_gene: TRBV7-2; CDR3aa: CASSLVASGRPQQFF; CDR3nt: TGTGCCAGCAGCTTAGTGGCAAGCGGGAGGCCGCAGCAGTTCTTC
abundance: few; d_gene: TRBD1; j_gene: TRBJ2-7; v_gene: TRBV12-5; CDR3aa: CASGYPPPPHGQENSYEQYF; CDR3nt: TGTGCTAGTGGCTATCCTCCACCCCCTCACGGACAGGAAAACTCCTACGAGCAGTACTTC
abundance: few; d_gene: TRBD1; j_gene: TRBJ2-2; v_gene: TRBV12-3/TRBV12-4; CDR3aa: CASSFRTGPGTGELFF; CDR3nt: TGTGCCAGCAGTTTCCGGACAGGGCCCGGCACCGGGGAGCTGTTTTTT
abundance: NA; d_gene: NA; j_gene: TRBJ1-2; v_gene: TRBV6-5; CDR3aa: CASSFRDGSYGYTF; CDR3nt: TGTGCCAGCAGTTTCAGGGATGGGTCCTATGGCTACACCTTC
abundance: many; d_gene: TRBD1; j_gene: TRBJ1-2; v_gene: TRBV7-2; CDR3aa: CASSLQTGDPYGYTF; CDR3nt: TGTGCCAGCAGCTTACAGACAGGGGACCCCTATGGCTACACCTTC
abundance: few; d_gene: TRBD2; j_gene: TRBJ2-2; v_gene: TRBV9; CDR3aa: CASSDWGGLHTGELFF; CDR3nt: TGTGCCAGCAGCGACTGGGGGGGTCTTCACACCGGGGAGCTGTTTTTT
abundance: many; d_gene: NA; j_gene: TRBJ1-1; v_gene: TRBV6-1; CDR3aa: CASVRTLDTEAFF; CDR3nt: TGTGCCAGCGTCAGGACATTGGACACTGAAGCTTTCTTT
abundance: many; d_gene: NA; j_gene: TRBJ1-2; v_gene: TRBV6-4; CDR3aa: CASNDSRGGVSGYTF; CDR3nt: TGTGCCAGCAATGACTCGAGGGGGGGAGTCTCGGGCTACACCTTC
abundance: many; d_gene: NA; j_gene: TRBJ2-2; v_gene: TRBV24-1; CDR3aa: CATTTGRTGELFF; CDR3nt: TGTGCCACCACAACAGGGCGCACCGGGGAGCTGTTTTTT
abundance: many; d_gene: NA; j_gene: TRBJ1-2; v_gene: TRBV30; CDR3aa: CAWSVTNYGYTF; CDR3nt: TGTGCCTGGAGTGTAACCAACTATGGCTACACCTTC
abundance: NA; d_gene: NA; j_gene: TRBJ2-2; v_gene: TRBV4-3; CDR3aa: CASSQFWVTNTGELFF; CDR3nt: TGCGCCAGCAGCCAATTCTGGGTAACGAACACCGGGGAGCTGTTTTTT
abundance: NA; d_gene: NA; j_gene: TRBJ2-7; v_gene: TRBV5-1; CDR3aa: CVSSSTGPYEQYF; CDR3nt: TGCGTCAGCAGCTCTACGGGACCCTACGAGCAGTACTTC
abundance: many; d_gene: TRBD1; j_gene: TRBJ1-2; v_gene: TRBV7-9; CDR3aa: CASSPPDRGNYGYTF; CDR3nt: TGTGCCAGCAGCCCCCCCGACAGGGGGAACTATGGCTACACCTTC
abundance: NA; d_gene: TRBD1; j_gene: TRBJ1-2; v_gene: TRBV10-3; CDR3aa: CAIRADRGGYGYTF; CDR3nt: TGTGCCATCAGGGCGGACAGGGGAGGCTATGGCTACACCTTC
abundance: NA; d_gene: TRBD2; j_gene: TRBJ2-5; v_gene: TRBV29-1; CDR3aa: CSVEPSGVGETQYF; CDR3nt: TGCAGCGTTGAACCCAGCGGGGTAGGGGAGACCCAGTACTTC